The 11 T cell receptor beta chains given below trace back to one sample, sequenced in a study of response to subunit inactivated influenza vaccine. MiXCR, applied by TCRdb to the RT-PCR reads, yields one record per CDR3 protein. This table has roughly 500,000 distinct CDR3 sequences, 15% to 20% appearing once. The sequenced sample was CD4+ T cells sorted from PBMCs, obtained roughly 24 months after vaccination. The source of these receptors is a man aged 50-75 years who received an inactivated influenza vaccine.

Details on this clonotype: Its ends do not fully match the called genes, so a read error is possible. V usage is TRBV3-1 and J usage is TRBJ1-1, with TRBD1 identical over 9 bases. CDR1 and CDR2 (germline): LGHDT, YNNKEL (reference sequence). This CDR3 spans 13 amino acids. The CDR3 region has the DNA TGTGCCAGCAGCCCCAGGACAGGGGCTGATGCTTTCTTT. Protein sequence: CASSPRTGADAFF.

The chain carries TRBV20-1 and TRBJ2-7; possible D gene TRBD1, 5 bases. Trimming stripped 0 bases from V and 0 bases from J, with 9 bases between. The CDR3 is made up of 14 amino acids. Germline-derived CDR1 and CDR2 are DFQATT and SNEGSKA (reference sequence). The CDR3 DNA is TGCAGTGCTAGAGATACAGGAATCTCCTACGAGCAGTACTTC. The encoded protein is CSARDTGISYEQYF.

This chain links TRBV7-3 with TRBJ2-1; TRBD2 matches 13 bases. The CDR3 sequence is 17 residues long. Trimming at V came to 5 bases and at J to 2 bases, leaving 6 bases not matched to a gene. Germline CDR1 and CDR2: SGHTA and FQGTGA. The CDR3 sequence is CASSPTSGRVTYNEQFF. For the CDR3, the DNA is TGTGCCAGCAGCCCAACTAGCGGGAGGGTCACCTACAATGAGCAGTTCTTC.

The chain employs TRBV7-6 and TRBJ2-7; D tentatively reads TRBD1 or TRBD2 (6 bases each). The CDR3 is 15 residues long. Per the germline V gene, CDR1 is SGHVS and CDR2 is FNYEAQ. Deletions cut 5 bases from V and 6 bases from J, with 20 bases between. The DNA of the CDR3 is TGTGCCAGCAGCACGCCAAGGGGGGCTAGGGGCGAGCAGTACTTC. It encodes CASSTPRGARGEQYF.

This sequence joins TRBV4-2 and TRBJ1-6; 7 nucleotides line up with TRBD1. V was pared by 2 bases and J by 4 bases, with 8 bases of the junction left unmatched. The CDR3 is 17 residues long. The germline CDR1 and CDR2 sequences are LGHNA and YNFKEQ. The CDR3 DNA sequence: TGTGCCAGCAGCCAAAACAGGGGCCTACTTTATAATTCACCCCTCCACTTT. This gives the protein CASSQNRGLLYNSPLHF.

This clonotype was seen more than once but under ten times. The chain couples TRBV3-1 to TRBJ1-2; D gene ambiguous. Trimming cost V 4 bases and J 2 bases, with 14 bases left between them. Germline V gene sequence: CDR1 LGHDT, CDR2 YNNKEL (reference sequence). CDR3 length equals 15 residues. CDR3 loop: CASSLYKLGNYGYTF. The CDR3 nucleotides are TGTGCCAGCAGCCTATATAAACTGGGAAACTATGGCTACACCTTC.

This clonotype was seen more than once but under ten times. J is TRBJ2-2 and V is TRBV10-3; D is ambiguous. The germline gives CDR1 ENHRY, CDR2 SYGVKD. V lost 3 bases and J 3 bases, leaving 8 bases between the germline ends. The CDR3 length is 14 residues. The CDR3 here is CAISEWADTGELFF. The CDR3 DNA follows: TGTGCCATCAGTGAATGGGCCGACACCGGGGAGCTGTTTTTT.

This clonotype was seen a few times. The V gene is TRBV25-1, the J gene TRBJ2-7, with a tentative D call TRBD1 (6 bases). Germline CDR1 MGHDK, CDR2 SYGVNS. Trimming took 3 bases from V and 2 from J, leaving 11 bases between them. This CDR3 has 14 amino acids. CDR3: CASSDWDKPYEQYF. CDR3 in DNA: TGTGCCAGCAGTGATTGGGACAAACCCTACGAGCAGTACTTC.

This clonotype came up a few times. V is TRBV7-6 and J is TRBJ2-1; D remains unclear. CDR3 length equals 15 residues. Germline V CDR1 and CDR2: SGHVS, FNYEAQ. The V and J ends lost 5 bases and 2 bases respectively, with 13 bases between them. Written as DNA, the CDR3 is TGTGCCAGCAGCAAGGGATCAGGCCCCTACAATGAGCAGTTCTTC. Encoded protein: CASSKGSGPYNEQFF.

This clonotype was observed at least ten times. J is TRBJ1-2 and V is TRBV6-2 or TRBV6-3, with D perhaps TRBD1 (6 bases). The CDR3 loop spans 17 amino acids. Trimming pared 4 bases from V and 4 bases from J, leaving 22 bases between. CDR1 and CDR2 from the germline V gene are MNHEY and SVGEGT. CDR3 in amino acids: CASSLLTGHRVGYGYTF. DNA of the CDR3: TGTGCCAGCAGTTTGTTGACAGGCCACAGGGTTGGCTATGGCTACACCTTC.

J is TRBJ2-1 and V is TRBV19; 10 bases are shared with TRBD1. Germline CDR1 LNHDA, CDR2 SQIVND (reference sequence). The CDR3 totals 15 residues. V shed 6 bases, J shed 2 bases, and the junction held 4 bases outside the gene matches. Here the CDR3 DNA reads TGTGCCAGTAGACCGGGACAGGGGACCTACAATGAGCAGTTCTTC. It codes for CASRPGQGTYNEQFF.